This T cell receptor beta chain came from a study of T cell repertoires in ileal Crohn's disease. Trimming shortened V by 6 bases and J by 1 base, and 13 bases separated the two germline ends. The CDR3 sequence is 14 residues long. Looked up from germline, CDR1 is MDHEN and CDR2 is SYDVKM. Method: immunoSEQ multiplex PCR; TCRdb's copy keeps in-frame clones and lacks some. The sample includes 6,500 to 7,000 clones, approximately 86% of them seen just once. The receptor comes from an adult with Crohn's disease. The sample comprised ileal tissue. This chain connects TRBV28 to TRBJ2-7, with D perhaps TRBD2 (5 bases). The CDR3 DNA follows: TGTGCCAGCAGCCGCACTAGACGGTCCTACGAGCAGTACTTC. Translating it yields CASSRTRRSYEQYF.